The following is a TCR beta chain sequence with its context. Methods used by the authors: Amplification from reference gene primers served as the basis for estimated nucleated cell counts. TCRdb's copy holds only in-frame clones and misses some; the assay was immunoSEQ multiplex PCR. V, J and clone size were drawn from that table, and D and trimming were deduced from the DNA. Of a few hundred thousand clones in the sample, about 91% were seen once. The sample comes from a study of blood T cell repertoires in COVID-19. Study information: COVID-19 samples, acute and convalescent, were from the United States, Italy and Spain. T cells, B-cell-depleted T cells, or PBMCs provided the cDNA or gDNA that served as material.

V lost 1 base and J lost 0, with 17 bases in between. Germline V lookup: CDR1 MGHRA, CDR2 YSYEKL. The CDR3 totals 18 residues. The source is a woman aged 50 to 65 with COVID-19, enrolled during active disease. Sample: peripheral blood. The chain is built from TRBV4-1 and TRBJ2-3; D gene unclear. CDR3: CASSQGLVGALSTDTQYF. The CDR3 DNA reads as TGCGCCAGCAGCCAAGGCCTGGTAGGAGCCCTCAGCACAGATACGCAGTATTTT.